The entry that follows covers one T cell receptor beta chain sequence. Expressed TCRB transcripts were sequenced after all isolated RNA was converted to cDNA. Sequencing was performed with immunoSEQ multiplex PCR; in TCRdb, only in-frame clones are kept and a portion is missing. The sample lists roughly 130,000 clones, nearly 9.5% seen once, with around 0.63% in the top ten. Trimming took 0 bases from V and 4 from J; bases not matched to a gene: 3. CDR3 length equals 16 residues. CDR1 is KGHSH, CDR2 LQKENI, per germline. This entry comes from a study of beta chain features in type 1 diabetes. The TCR sequence derives from a man aged 18 to 29 in good health. Material: central memory CD4+ T cells from blood. V gene TRBV18 combines with J gene TRBJ2-2; 9 bases line up with TRBD2. The CDR3 here is CASSPPSGGRTGELFF. CDR3 sequence (DNA): TGTGCCAGCTCACCACCCAGCGGGGGGCGCACCGGGGAGCTGTTTTTT.